This TCR beta chain appears in the sequencing data of a study of cytomegalovirus exposure and HLA in healthy donors (dated by TCRdb to about 2017). Study-level background: An earlier analysis of roughly 570 of the donors reported approximately 300 Gb of sequence data and 117 million unique TCR beta sequences obtained from about 179 million T cells. Approximately 300 gigabases of sequencing data and approximately 91 million unique TCR sequences made up an early release that covered approximately 650 HLA-typed donors. Among the roughly 430 genotyped donors, approximately 77% belonged to the genetic ancestry cluster associated with self-reported Caucasian donors. The study aimed to test whether signatures of past pathogen exposure could be identified by cataloging public T cell receptors. The T cell repertoires of roughly 660 subjects were profiled by immunosequencing and related to cytomegalovirus serostatus. Along with the approximately 670-subject first cohort, a separate validation cohort of around 120 different subjects was used. The study combined high-throughput TCR immunosequencing, statistical association of individual TCRs with disease status, and machine learning to predict cytomegalovirus infection status. A later analysis re-analyzed previously published TCR beta repertoires from 650 to 800 donors and added high-resolution HLA genotyping to study TCR occurrence patterns. The later analysis used no new phenotypic data to find candidate immune exposures, relying instead on TCR beta sequences and their occurrence across donors. To decide whether each TCR beta V gene segment behaved as functional or pseudogenic, an earlier analysis of some 600 of the donors relied on high-throughput TCR beta sequencing. Donor age, sex, ethnicity and CMV serostatus were compiled together with the repertoire data. Genome-wide SNP genotypes for about 65% of the 666 donors were used in a later genetic analysis, which treated that subset as a discovery cohort. All discovery cohort repertoires had been generated using a single sequencing platform. HLA typing included class I and class II loci at four-digit resolution. The number of typed donors differed by locus: 629-630 for A, B, C, DRB1 and DQB1; about 520 for DQA1; about 600 for DPA1; and approximately 450 for DPB1. Because of strong linkage in the cohort, 4 to 6 DR-DQ haplotypes were treated as single units for association and clustering. On average, about 200,000 unique TCR beta nucleotide sequences were sequenced per donor among 398 genotyped donors of the cohort, with 15% to 20% of those sequences being non-productive.

The CDR3, from cysteine to phenylalanine, totals 15 residues. Only CDR3 DNA remains: 45 bases, in frame from the first base. Trimming removed 5 bases from V and 7 bases from J; the gene matches leave 8 bases unexplained. Taken from the germline V gene, the CDR1 and CDR2 loops are MDHEN and SYDVKM. The cohort was made up of several hundred healthy bone marrow donors. At the time of sampling, all cohort members were nominally healthy, though unrecorded immune exposures were likely present. The donor was CMV seronegative and was included in the group of around 320 seronegative cohort members. A peripheral blood sample was collected from each donor, and TCR beta sequencing was performed on peripheral blood mononuclear cells. The Qiagen DNeasy Blood Extraction Kit was used to extract genomic DNA from the blood cell samples. The library relied on the immunoSEQ multiplex PCR assay. For the multiplex PCR, a mixture combining 60 forward primers for TCR Vbeta segments and 13 reverse primers for TCR Jbeta segments was used. The CDR3 region of rearranged TCR beta genes was amplified from genomic DNA by a multiplex PCR assay. The Illumina HiSeq System was used to sequence the amplified TCR beta libraries as 87-base-pair reads. Under the source paper's analysis protocol: In a later analysis, some 80 million unique TCR beta chains were counted across the 500 to 850 repertoires, and about 9.9 million of these chains were shared by at least two donors. Raw reads were error-corrected and collapsed into unique sequences by a nearest-neighbor algorithm in which closely related sequences were merged to remove PCR and sequencing errors. V, D and J gene segments were assigned by aligning CDR3 sequences to IMGT reference sequences. For a sequence to be retained, at least a six-nucleotide match to both a V gene segment and a J gene segment was required. Rearrangements were classified as productive when the CDR3 lacked stop codons and remained in frame with V and J, and all other rearrangements were classified as non-productive. CDR3 was defined according to IMGT convention as the region running from the second conserved V-encoded cysteine to the conserved J-encoded phenylalanine. In an earlier analysis of around 570 of the donors, sequences lacking an unambiguous match to a single V gene segment were excluded. An earlier analysis of under 750 of the donors called V segments functional above 56.7% productive rearrangements and segregating when the between-donor standard deviation exceeded 5%. A statistical classification framework was built for diagnosing cytomegalovirus status from the catalog of TCR beta chain sequences. V and J gene assignment, in a later analysis, came from comparing TCR nucleotide sequences with IMGT/GENE-DB human TR gene sequences. The TCRdist pipeline was used in a later analysis to assign CDR3 sequences and most-parsimonious VDJ recombination scenarios. In a later analysis, each TCR beta chain was defined by its CDR3 amino acid sequence together with its V-gene family, and reads without a unique V-gene family were excluded. A later analysis removed several hundred highly shared, low-generation-probability nucleotide sequences to deal with suspected cross-contamination and a sequencing artifact. A later analysis calculated a clonal expansion index for each public chain from normalized within-repertoire ranks of inferred template counts. A later analysis computed generation probabilities with a VDJ recombination model fitted to out-of-frame rearrangements, and checked the results against IGoR. Hypergeometric tests were used in a later analysis to score TCR-TCR, TCR-HLA and TCR-CMV co-occurrence, with a repertoire-size bias correction applied to the TCR pairs. To estimate false discovery rates, a later analysis permuted the HLA or CMV assignments 20 times. In a later analysis, co-occurring TCRs were grouped with DBSCAN, and TCRdist sequence similarity was added when clustering was performed within HLA-allele-positive subsets. For co-occurrence clustering, repertoires with fewer than 30,000 or more than 120,000 public chains were excluded, along with five or six repertoires with anomalous nucleotide sharing. Not all clones reach the TCRdb copy of this immuneACCESS table, which keeps in-frame sequences only. Checked studies attribute under half of the gap to unresolved V genes and leave the rest unexplained. D and trimming come from the DNA, and the V and J calls and clone size come from that table. This sample holds over 110,000 clones; roughly 80% were observed only once. The ten largest clones capture about 4.4% of the sample.

Results the study describes overall, beyond this receptor: A total of 164 TCR beta chains were listed by the study as associated with cytomegalovirus. In a later analysis, TCR association rates were found to vary across HLA loci, with the most associated TCRs seen for DRB1 alleles and the fewest for HLA-C alleles. V-gene and J-gene trimming of TCR beta chains was associated with a missense DCLRE1C variant in a later genetic analysis, and the association was replicated in an independent cohort. A further reported finding was that TCR beta sequences accurately predicted the HLA-A and HLA-B alleles for most subjects in the first cohort. Some IMGT-functional V segments, including TRBV6-2 and TRBV6-3, could not be told apart with the 87-base-pair reads, so those segments were excluded. Most TCR sequences were seen in very few donors, while some public TCRs were found in many individuals. Broadly in line with IMGT annotations, most TCR beta V segments showed up in productive rearrangements about 87% or about 30% of the time in an earlier analysis of 587 of the donors. For the cohort, immune exposure information was limited to CMV serostatus. A later analysis reported that several top co-occurrence clusters appeared linked to parvovirus B19, influenza, CMV and Epstein-Barr virus. When HLA alleles, especially DR and DQ, strongly co-occurred, attributing TCR associations to individual alleles was difficult. A cluster of highly shared sequence variants was judged likely to be a technical artifact of the sequencing pipeline. Roughly uniform sequencing depth across donors was assumed in presence/absence analyses, although this assumption may not hold. Correlated functional status among segregating V segments might reflect linkage disequilibrium, but an unknown experimental factor could not be ruled out. Specific HLA alleles were associated with 16,951 TCR beta sequences at a false discovery rate of 0.05 in a later analysis. The classifier was reported to diagnose cytomegalovirus status with high specificity and sensitivity in both the original and validation cohorts. Because HLA typing was missing for some donors at each locus, association tests included only the typed subset. In this cohort, only TCR beta chains were sequenced, and detectable features were limited by the absence of alpha or paired-chain data. Because counts were too low, seventeen rarely observed V segments, including chromosome 9 orphons, were excluded from the earlier analysis of several hundred of the donors. Compared with equally common non-associated chains, HLA-associated TCR beta chains in a later analysis were more clonally expanded and had lower generation probabilities. The authors suggested that the approach could potentially be generalized to other disease states and immunological phenotypes. Three of the identified cytomegalovirus-associated TCR beta chains were confirmed in vitro to be specific for cytomegalovirus antigens. A later analysis found that most CMV-associated TCR beta chains appeared HLA-restricted, with HLA associations seemingly driven largely by CMV exposure. According to a later genetic analysis, donors in an Asian-associated ancestry cluster had fewer N-insertions in productive TCRs than the approximately 700-donor mean.

Remarks on this clone: The target of this receptor is not known. No base qualities exist here, and no much larger clone lies one base off it.

The chain uses TRBV28 and TRBJ1-4; TRBD1 lines up with 9 middle nucleotides. The sequenced sample consisted of PBMCs. The clonotype comes from a man in his forties or fifties in good health and CMV-seronegative. The CDR3 protein is CASSPPGQGSEKLFF. The bases are TGTGCCAGCAGTCCCCCGGGACAGGGAAGTGAAAAACTGTTTTTT. Here the CDR3 is joined to the reference TRBV28 and TRBJ1-4 genes, and the full variable domain is: DVKVTQSSRYLVKRTGEKVFLECVQDMDHENMFWYRQDPGLGLRLIYFSYDVKMKEKGDIPEGYSVSREKKERFSLILESASTNQTSMYLCASSPPGQGSEKLFFGSGTQLSVL.